Below are 21 T cell receptor beta chains sequenced from a single sample in a study of cytomegalovirus exposure and HLA in healthy donors. The PCR used 60 Vbeta and 13 Jbeta primers. Sequenced by immunoSEQ multiplex PCR; TCRdb stores in-frame clones only, minus some. This sample has 45,000 to 65,000 clones, with roughly 81% found just once. Sequenced: PBMCs. These receptors came from a woman between 35 and 50 years old in good health and CMV-seropositive.

The chain is built from TRBV7-2 and TRBJ2-2, with D maybe TRBD2 (5 bases). The CDR3 runs 15 residues. The V and J ends lost 10 bases and 0 bases respectively, with 15 bases between them. Looked up from germline, CDR1 is SGHTA and CDR2 is FQGNSA. CDR3 DNA: TGTGCCACGCACGAGGGCCCATCGAACACCGGGGAGCTGTTTTTT. Protein sequence: CATHEGPSNTGELFF. The full variable domain, completed using reference TRBV7-2 and TRBJ2-2, is GAGVSQSPSNKVTEKGKDVELRCDPISGHTALYWYRQSLGQGLEFLIYFQGNSAPDKSGLPSDRFSAERTGGSVSTLTIQRTQQEDSAVYLCATHEGPSNTGELFFGEGSRLTVL.

This clone was observed a single time. The V call is TRBV4-3, the J call TRBJ2-1; 7 nucleotides align to TRBD2. The germline CDR1 and CDR2 sequences are LGHNA and YSLEER. This CDR3 comprises 16 residues. After removal of 1 base from V and 3 bases from J, the junction contained 6 bases not matched to a gene. The DNA for the CDR3 is TGCGCCAGCAGCCAAGGGCCGAGCGGGATCTACAATGAGCAGTTCTTC. This gives the protein CASSQGPSGIYNEQFF.

V and J are TRBV9 and TRBJ2-7; weak D call: TRBD1 (6 bases). CDR3 length equals 14 residues. V was pared by 3 bases and J by 5 bases, with 15 bases between. Germline V gene lookup returns CDR1 SGDLS and CDR2 YYNGEE. As DNA, the CDR3 is TGTGCCAGCAGCGCGAACCTAAGGGGGAACGAGCAGTACTTC. It encodes CASSANLRGNEQYF.

A few counts support this clone. J is TRBJ2-3 and V is TRBV13; the D is unclear. The length of the CDR3 is 14 residues. V lost 3 bases, J lost 0 bases, and 7 bases lay in between. Germline loops: CDR1 PRHDT, CDR2 FYEKMQ (reference sequence). The CDR3 DNA is TGTGCCAGCAGCTTGCCTACTAGCACAGATACGCAGTATTTT. This translates into CASSLPTSTDTQYF.

The chain combines TRBV5-6 with TRBJ1-1; TRBD1 might be the D (5 bases). Germline CDR1 reads SGHDT; CDR2 reads YYEEEE. V was clipped by 0 bases and J by 0 bases, with 9 bases between them. This CDR3 has 15 residues. The chain's CDR3 is CASSLVPGLNTEAFF. The DNA of the CDR3 is TGTGCCAGCAGCTTGGTTCCAGGGCTGAACACTGAAGCTTTCTTT.

The rearrangement uses TRBV7-6 and TRBJ2-5, with TRBD2 matching over 15 bases. Germline values: CDR1 SGHVS, CDR2 FNYEAQ. Germline trimming cut 5 bases from V and 5 bases from J; bases unmatched to any gene: 6. CDR3 length: 16 residues. CDR3 sequence (DNA): TGTGCCAGCAGCGCTGGACTAGCGGGAGGGTTGGAGACCCAGTACTTC. Translation gives CASSAGLAGGLETQYF.

V gene TRBV9 combines with J gene TRBJ1-1; TRBD1 is a possible D gene (6 bases). The V end was cut by 0 bases, the J end by 2 bases, with 14 bases between. Per the germline V gene, CDR1 is SGDLS and CDR2 is YYNGEE. CDR3 length equals 16 residues. This CDR3 reads CASSVGGGAPNTEAFF. The CDR3, as DNA: TGTGCCAGCAGCGTAGGTGGGGGGGCTCCAAACACTGAAGCTTTCTTT.

This clone has just one count. The chain carries TRBV5-1 and TRBJ2-3, with a possible D match to TRBD2 (6 bases). This CDR3 spans 15 amino acids. V was cut by 3 bases and J by 2 bases, with 13 bases left in between. The germline gives CDR1 SGHRS, CDR2 YFSETQ. The CDR3 protein is CASSSGLWATDTQYF. The CDR3 nucleotides read TGCGCCAGCAGCTCGGGACTCTGGGCCACAGATACGCAGTATTTT.

The rearrangement joins TRBV10-3 to TRBJ2-1, with 12 bases that match TRBD2. This CDR3 region has 16 residues. Germline lookup yields CDR1 ENHRY and CDR2 SYGVKD. Trimming at V came to 3 bases and at J to 9 bases, leaving 9 bases not matched to a gene. This CDR3 is CAISDPLAGGWVEQFF. The DNA for the CDR3 is TGTGCCATCAGTGACCCCCTAGCGGGGGGGTGGGTTGAGCAGTTCTTC.

This clone came up a few times. The chain combines TRBV2 with TRBJ2-7, with D possibly TRBD2 on 6 matching bases. The germline V gene has CDR1 SNHLY and CDR2 FYNNEI. With 11 bases removed from V and 1 base from J, the gap between germline ends came to 12 bases. The CDR3 is 12 amino acids. CDR3 nucleotides: TGTGCCGGCGGGACGAATTCCTACGAGCAGTACTTC. Its protein product is CAGGTNSYEQYF.

The table lists this clone with a few counts. V usage is TRBV9 and J usage is TRBJ2-1; maybe TRBD2 (6 bases). CDR3 length: 14 residues. Germline V gives CDR1 SGDLS, CDR2 YYNGEE. V was shortened by 5 bases and J by 6 bases, with 15 bases between the two germline ends. The CDR3 protein is CASRGPGGSNEQFF. The CDR3 DNA follows: TGTGCCAGCAGGGGTCCAGGAGGGAGCAATGAGCAGTTCTTC.

This chain uses TRBV14 with TRBJ2-1; TRBD2 might be the D (8 bases). CDR3 length equals 15 residues. The V and J ends lost 1 base and 8 bases respectively, with 15 bases between them. Germline lookup yields CDR1 SGHDN and CDR2 FVKESK. The CDR3 spells CASSQGTSTGDEQFF. As DNA, the CDR3 is TGTGCCAGCAGCCAAGGGACTAGCACAGGGGATGAGCAGTTCTTC.

This chain connects TRBV5-1 to TRBJ2-5; 9 nucleotides agree with TRBD1. This CDR3 spans 15 amino acids. The V gene's germline CDR1 is SGHRS and CDR2 YFSETQ. The ends lost 3 bases at V and 5 bases at J; junction bases unmatched: 8. CDR3 bases: TGCGCCAGCAGCTCGGGAACAGGGGGCGGTGAGACCCAGTACTTC. This sequence encodes CASSSGTGGGETQYF. The variable domain in full, with the rest retrieved from reference TRBV5-1 and TRBJ2-5, is KAGVTQTPRYLIKTRGQQVTLSCSPISGHRSVSWYQQTPGQGLQFLFEYFSETQRNKGNFPGRFSGRQFSNSRSEMNVSTLELGDSALYLCASSSGTGGGETQYFGPGTRLLVL.

The chain links TRBV2 to TRBJ2-7, with D possibly matching TRBD1 (5 bases). The germline V gene encodes CDR1 SNHLY and CDR2 FYNNEI. The germline V and J ends were trimmed by 7 bases and 0 bases, with 7 bases remaining between them. This CDR3 is built from 12 residues. The CDR3 region is CASTTDSYEQYF. CDR3 DNA: TGTGCCAGCACGACAGACTCCTACGAGCAGTACTTC.

The chain uses TRBV19 and TRBJ1-2; the D gene is possibly TRBD1 (6 bases). The length of the CDR3 is 12 residues. Germline lookup yields CDR1 LNHDA and CDR2 SQIVND (reference sequence). Trimming pared 5 bases from V and 8 bases from J, leaving 12 bases between. Written as DNA, the CDR3 is TGTGCCAGTAGTCTAACAGGGTTAGGCTACACCTTC. Protein sequence: CASSLTGLGYTF.

The rearrangement joins TRBV5-4 to TRBJ2-1, with D maybe TRBD2 (7 bases). Trimming removed 6 bases at V and 13 bases at J, with 26 bases between. The CDR3 runs to 15 residues. Germline V gene sequence: CDR1 SGHNT, CDR2 YYREEE (reference sequence). CDR3 residues: CASIDPGGGAHVQFF. The CDR3 nucleotides read TGTGCCAGCATCGACCCGGGCGGGGGCGCTCATGTACAGTTCTTC.

This clone was counted only a few times. This chain joins TRBV7-3 and TRBJ2-1; TRBD2 aligns across 13 bases. From germline, CDR1 is SGHTA and CDR2 FQGTGA. This CDR3 has 17 residues. V gave up 6 bases and J gave up 3 bases; unmatched junction bases: 8. CDR3 bases: TGTGCCAGCAGACCTGGGACTAGCGGGGAGGGCTACAATGAGCAGTTCTTC. Amino acid sequence: CASRPGTSGEGYNEQFF.

This clone was counted between two and nine times. The chain combines TRBV5-1 with TRBJ2-7; 12 nucleotides match TRBD2. Germline V lookup: CDR1 SGHRS, CDR2 YFSETQ. The J segment lost 4 bases and the V segment lost 4 bases, leaving 6 bases of the junction unmatched. This CDR3 spans 15 amino acids. CDR3 in amino acids: CASSPRLAGAYEQYF. The CDR3, as DNA: TGCGCCAGCAGCCCCCGACTAGCGGGGGCTTACGAGCAGTACTTC.

The sample holds a few counts of this clone. V usage is TRBV6-5 and J usage is TRBJ2-7, with 7 bases identical to TRBD1. Germline assignment: CDR1 MNHEY and CDR2 SVGAGI. J gave up 1 base and V 5 bases, and 5 bases lay outside the gene matches. This CDR3 is built from 14 residues. As DNA, the CDR3 is TGTGCCAGCAGTCCAAGACAGGGTTCCTACGAGCAGTACTTC. Its protein product is CASSPRQGSYEQYF.

The rearrangement links TRBV5-6 to TRBJ1-2, with D perhaps TRBD1 (5 bases). This CDR3 is built from 15 residues. Germline V gene lookup returns CDR1 SGHDT and CDR2 YYEEEE. V gave up 2 bases and J gave up 4 bases, with 15 bases separating them. CDR3 DNA sequence: TGTGCCAGCAGCTTTACGGCAGGGATTACCTATGGCTACACCTTC. Translation gives CASSFTAGITYGYTF.

The gene calls are TRBV6-1 and TRBJ1-5, with D possibly TRBD1 on 6 matching bases. The CDR3 is made up of 14 amino acids. V shed 6 bases and J shed 8 bases, with 17 bases lying between them. From germline, CDR1 is MNHNS and CDR2 SASEGT. Here the CDR3 reads CASRLEFQGKPQHF. The CDR3 nucleotides are TGTGCCAGCAGGTTAGAGTTCCAGGGGAAGCCCCAGCATTTT.